What follows are 22 T cell receptor beta chains derived from one specimen sequenced in a study of shared T cell receptors in the human thymus (dated by TCRdb to 2020 to 2022). The library was produced with the immunoSEQ multiplex PCR assay. TCRdb took over this immuneACCESS table, retaining in-frame rearrangements with V and J assigned. Such tables are incomplete; in checked studies, under half of the missing clones stem from an unresolved V gene, and the remainder is unexplained. A total of about 660,000 clones appear in this sample, more than 75% of them only once. The top ten clonotypes cover 0.01% of the sample. This sample also appeared in a second study, on human thymus T cells.

Sequencing used thymocytes. Source of these receptors: a boy in the first two years of life with a congenital heart defect. Donor details come from another sample of the same person, matched by shared clones.

The chain couples TRBV15 to TRBJ1-1, with D uncertain. V gave up 5 bases and J gave up 1 base, with 11 bases separating them. Per the germline V gene, CDR1 is LNHNV and CDR2 is YYDKDF (reference sequence). CDR3 size: 14 residues. CDR3 loop: CATSATNGNTEAFF. CDR3 in DNA: TGTGCCACCAGCGCAACAAATGGGAACACTGAAGCTTTCTTT.

The V call is TRBV4-3, the J call TRBJ2-5; D is uncertain. Germline V gene data show CDR1 as LGHNA and CDR2 as YSLEER. The V and J ends lost 0 bases and 1 base respectively, with 9 bases between them. CDR3 size: 15 residues. The CDR3 loop reads CASSQDSWAQETQYF. For the CDR3, the DNA is TGCGCCAGCAGCCAAGATTCCTGGGCCCAAGAGACCCAGTACTTC.

This clone has just one count. This chain links TRBV4-2 with TRBJ2-7; D call uncertain. From germline, CDR1 is LGHNA and CDR2 YNFKEQ. The CDR3 extends over 19 amino acids. Trimming pared 0 bases from V and 0 bases from J, leaving 21 bases between. CDR3 residues: CASSQEEFRGELNSYEQYF. For the CDR3, the DNA is TGTGCCAGCAGCCAAGAAGAATTCCGCGGCGAGTTAAACTCCTACGAGCAGTACTTC.

The chain has TRBV7-9 and TRBJ2-1, with 8 bases fitting TRBD1. From germline, CDR1 is SEHNR and CDR2 FQNEAQ (reference sequence). With 7 bases clipped from V and 4 bases from J, the junction kept 9 bases outside the gene matches. This CDR3 is 15 amino acids long. As DNA, the CDR3 is TGTGCCAGCACTTTCCGGGACAGGCAATACAATGAGCAGTTCTTC. It encodes CASTFRDRQYNEQFF.

The chain has TRBV9 and TRBJ2-1, with 11 nucleotides matching TRBD2. V trimming: 4 bases; J trimming: 3 bases; junction bases outside the gene matches: 15. Germline V CDR1 and CDR2: SGDLS, YYNGEE. This CDR3 contains 19 residues. Written as DNA, the CDR3 is TGTGCCAGCAGCACCGGACAGAATATAGCGGGAGGGGGCTACAATGAGCAGTTCTTC. Amino acid sequence: CASSTGQNIAGGGYNEQFF. The variable domain in full, completed from reference TRBV9 and TRBJ2-1, reads DSGVTQTPKHLITATGQRVTLRCSPRSGDLSVYWYQQSLDQGLQFLIQYYNGEERAKGNILERFSAQQFPDLHSELNLSSLELGDSALYFCASSTGQNIAGGGYNEQFFGPGTRLTVL.

This clone was counted a single time. This chain links TRBV27 with TRBJ2-2, with D possibly being TRBD2 (7 bases). Germline CDR1 MNHEY, CDR2 SMNVEV (reference sequence). CDR3 length: 18 amino acids. V lost 4 bases, J lost 4 bases, and 22 bases lay in between. The CDR3 spells CASSSPHFRGAGTGELFF. The CDR3 DNA reads TGTGCCAGCAGTTCACCCCATTTTCGGGGGGCGGGCACCGGGGAGCTGTTTTTT.

J is TRBJ1-1 and V is TRBV7-2; D remains unclear. The V gene lost 0 bases and the J gene lost 6 bases, with 8 bases spanning the gap. This CDR3 has 13 residues. Germline CDR1 and CDR2: SGHTA and FQGNSA. The CDR3 bases are TGTGCCAGCAGCTTAGCCGGTGAGGCTGAAGCTTTCTTT. Translating it yields CASSLAGEAEAFF. Using reference TRBV7-2 and TRBJ1-1 for the parts outside the CDR3, the full variable domain is GAGVSQSPSNKVTEKGKDVELRCDPISGHTALYWYRQSLGQGLEFLIYFQGNSAPDKSGLPSDRFSAERTGGSVSTLTIQRTQQEDSAVYLCASSLAGEAEAFFGQGTRLTVV.

The J gene is TRBJ2-7, the V gene TRBV28, with TRBD2 matching over 7 bases. Trimming removed 6 bases from V and 7 bases from J; junction bases left unmatched: 15. Germline V lookup: CDR1 MDHEN, CDR2 SYDVKM. The length of the CDR3 is 15 residues. DNA of the CDR3: TGTGCCAGCAGCACCGTCGACCGGCTCGGGGGGGAGCAGTACTTC. This sequence encodes CASSTVDRLGGEQYF.

The genes are TRBV9 and TRBJ2-3, with D perhaps TRBD1 (5 bases). Germline V CDR1 and CDR2: SGDLS, YYNGEE. With 4 bases removed from V and 0 bases from J, the gap between germline ends came to 12 bases. The CDR3 spans 15 residues. The chain's CDR3 is CASSPDSYSTDTQYF. For the CDR3, the DNA is TGTGCCAGCAGCCCTGACAGTTATAGCACAGATACGCAGTATTTT.

This clone was picked up one time. The J gene is TRBJ2-1, the V gene TRBV27, with 9 bases that match TRBD2. The CDR3 length is 19 residues. V shed 5 bases and J 3 bases; nucleotides not matched to a gene: 17. CDR1 is MNHEY and CDR2 is SMNVEV in the germline V gene (reference sequence). The CDR3 loop is CASSPRGSGTSRLYNEQFF. CDR3 sequence (DNA): TGTGCCAGCAGTCCCAGGGGGTCAGGGACTAGCCGGCTCTACAATGAGCAGTTCTTC.

The chain carries TRBV4-3 and TRBJ2-1; 10 nucleotides match TRBD2. This CDR3 is built from 15 residues. V gave up 8 bases and J gave up 9 bases; unmatched junction bases: 13. Germline V lookup: CDR1 LGHNA, CDR2 YSLEER. The CDR3 nucleotides are TGCGCCAGCCGGAGCGGGAGGGCCCGACGGAGTGAGCAGTTCTTC. This codes for CASRSGRARRSEQFF.

This rearrangement joins TRBV19 to TRBJ2-1; tentative D call: TRBD1 (6 bases). CDR3 size: 17 residues. V was trimmed by 3 bases and J by 3 bases, leaving 18 bases between them. Germline V gene sequence: CDR1 LNHDA, CDR2 SQIVND (reference sequence). CDR3 in amino acids: CASSITGRVTHYNEQFF. In DNA form, the CDR3 reads TGTGCCAGTAGTATCACAGGGCGGGTAACTCACTACAATGAGCAGTTCTTC. The full variable domain, completed using reference TRBV19 and TRBJ2-1, is DGGITQSPKYLFRKEGQNVTLSCEQNLNHDAMYWYRQDPGQGLRLIYYSQIVNDFQKGDIAEGYSVSREKKESFPLTVTSAQKNPTAFYLCASSITGRVTHYNEQFFGPGTRLTVL.

The chain joins TRBV12-5 to TRBJ2-7; D is perhaps TRBD1 (5 bases). Germline V gene data show CDR1 as LGHNT and CDR2 as FRNRAP. The CDR3 loop spans 13 amino acids. Between the trimmed V and J ends, which lost 4 bases and 2 bases, there was a span of 9 bases. CDR3 coding DNA: TGTGCTAGTGGTTCTTCCAGGGCCTACGAGCAGTACTTC. Protein sequence: CASGSSRAYEQYF.

The V call is TRBV4-3, the J call TRBJ2-7, with 7 bases identical to TRBD1. Germline values: CDR1 LGHNA, CDR2 YSLEER. J gave up 1 base and V 0 bases, and 6 bases lay outside the gene matches. CDR3 size: 16 residues. The DNA of the CDR3 is TGCGCCAGCAGCCAAGATGCTAGGGGGCTATCCTACGAGCAGTACTTC. Translation gives CASSQDARGLSYEQYF.

This clone appeared a single time. This CDR3 reads CASSVAGAPYEQYF. As DNA, the CDR3 is TGTGCCAGCAGCGTGGCGGGAGCCCCTTACGAGCAGTACTTC. This sequence joins TRBV9 and TRBJ2-7; 7 bases line up with TRBD2. The CDR3 runs 14 residues. From germline, CDR1 is SGDLS and CDR2 YYNGEE. With V trimmed by 2 bases and J by 4 bases, 6 bases remained unmatched.

The rearrangement links TRBV19 to TRBJ1-5, with 7 bases matching TRBD1. Germline CDR1 and CDR2: LNHDA and SQIVND (reference sequence). The length of the CDR3 is 18 residues. Trimming cost V 2 bases and J 0 bases; bases outside gene matches: 10. This CDR3 reads CASSIPPQGTYSNQPQHF. In nucleotides, the CDR3 is TGTGCCAGTAGTATACCCCCACAGGGGACTTATAGCAATCAGCCCCAGCATTTT.

J is TRBJ2-2 and V is TRBV7-2; possibly TRBD2 for D (6 bases). The CDR3 extends over 15 amino acids. V was shortened by 7 bases and J by 3 bases, with 15 bases between the two germline ends. Germline CDR1 is SGHTA and CDR2 is FQGNSA. The CDR3 loop is CASKVSGGDTGELFF. The DNA of the CDR3 is TGTGCCAGCAAGGTTAGCGGAGGGGACACCGGGGAGCTGTTTTTT.

The CDR3 DNA reads TGCGCCAGCAGCGTCCCGGGACAGGGAGTCGATGAGCAGTTCTTC. As protein: CASSVPGQGVDEQFF. The gene calls are TRBV5-1 and TRBJ2-1; the match to TRBD1 covers 9 bases. CDR1 is SGHRS and CDR2 is YFSETQ in the germline V gene. This CDR3 spans 15 amino acids. The V segment lost 4 bases and the J segment 8 bases; nucleotides outside the gene matches: 10.

The V gene is TRBV5-1, the J gene TRBJ2-5; 7 nucleotides align to TRBD1. TRBJ2-7 matches the DNA end more closely, so the J call is doubtful. The germline CDR1 and CDR2 sequences are SGHRS and YFSETQ. The CDR3 has 14 residues. The CDR3 sequence: CASSEPGTVYEQYF. In nucleotides, the CDR3 is TGCGCCAGCAGCGAGCCCGGGACAGTCTACGAGCAGTACTTC.

V gene TRBV5-6 combines with J gene TRBJ2-1; D is uncertain. The V gene's germline CDR1 is SGHDT and CDR2 YYEEEE. This CDR3 contains 16 residues. Trimming left V 0 bases short and J 0 bases short, with 10 bases between. CDR3 residues: CASSLDAPSSYNEQFF. CDR3 DNA sequence: TGTGCCAGCAGCTTGGACGCACCTAGCTCCTACAATGAGCAGTTCTTC. The entire variable domain, with the rest obtained from reference TRBV5-6 and TRBJ2-1, is as follows: DAGVTQSPTHLIKTRGQQVTLRCSPKSGHDTVSWYQQALGQGPQFIFQYYEEEERQRGNFPDRFSGHQFPNYSSELNVNALLLGDSALYLCASSLDAPSSYNEQFFGPGTRLTVL.

The chain joins TRBV5-1 to TRBJ1-2, with 7 bases aligning to TRBD1. The CDR3 has 15 amino acids. The germline V gene encodes CDR1 SGHRS and CDR2 YFSETQ. Trimming cost V 4 bases and J 2 bases; bases outside gene matches: 8. CDR3 nucleotides: TGCGCCAGCAGCCTCGGGACAGCGCTAAACTATGGCTACACCTTC. The encoded protein is CASSLGTALNYGYTF.

This sequence joins TRBV27 and TRBJ2-1; D might be TRBD2 (5 bases). The germline gives CDR1 MNHEY, CDR2 SMNVEV (reference sequence). Trimming stripped 2 bases from V and 4 bases from J, with 15 bases between. CDR3 length: 16 amino acids. CDR3 residues: CASSLTRRLSYNEQFF. The CDR3 region has the DNA TGTGCCAGCAGTTTAACCCGGAGACTAAGTTACAATGAGCAGTTCTTC.